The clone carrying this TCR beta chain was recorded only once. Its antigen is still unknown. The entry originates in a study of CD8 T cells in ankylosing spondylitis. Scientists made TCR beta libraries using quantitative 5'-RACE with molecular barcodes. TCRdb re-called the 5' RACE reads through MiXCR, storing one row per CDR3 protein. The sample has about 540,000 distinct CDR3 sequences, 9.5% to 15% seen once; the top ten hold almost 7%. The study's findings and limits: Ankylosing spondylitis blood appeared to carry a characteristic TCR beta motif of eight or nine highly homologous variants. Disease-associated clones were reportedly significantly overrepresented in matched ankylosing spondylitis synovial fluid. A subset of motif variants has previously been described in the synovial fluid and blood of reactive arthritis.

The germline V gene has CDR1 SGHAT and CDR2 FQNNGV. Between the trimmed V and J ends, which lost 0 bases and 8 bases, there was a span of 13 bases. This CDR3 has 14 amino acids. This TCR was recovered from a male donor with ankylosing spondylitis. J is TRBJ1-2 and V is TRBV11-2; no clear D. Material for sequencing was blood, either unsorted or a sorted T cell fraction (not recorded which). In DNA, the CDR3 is TGTGCCAGCAGCTTAGATCGCTGGACTAAGGGCTACACCTTC. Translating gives CASSLDRWTKGYTF.